This T cell receptor (beta chain) emerged from a study of liver allograft versus peripheral blood T cells. The wider study: Transplanted livers and recipients' peripheral blood had their T cell receptor repertoires compared.

MiXCR, run by TCRdb on the reads, gives a single entry per CDR3 protein. In the table there are thousands of distinct CDR3 sequences, 20% to 25% of which are singletons. This clonotype was seen only a few times. Germline CDR1 reads LNHDA; CDR2 reads SQIVND (reference sequence). This CDR3 has 14 residues. V was pared by 1 base and J by 8 bases, with 14 bases between. The chain recombines TRBV19 with TRBJ1-1; D gene unclear. The TCR comes from a human patient who had a liver transplant. T cells may partly derive from the graft donor. The CDR3 protein is CASSIVIFELEAFF. Written as DNA, the CDR3 is TGTGCCAGTAGTATAGTGATATTTGAATTGGAAGCTTTCTTT.